The 32 T cell receptor beta chains below come from one sample, sequenced in a study of blood T cell repertoires in COVID-19 (TCRdb year 2020). The method behind the library was the immunoSEQ multiplex PCR assay. TCRdb obtained this table from immuneACCESS and retained in-frame rearrangements with V and J assigned. These tables miss some clones; where compared with another copy, unresolved V genes account for less than half of the shortfall, and the remainder is unexplained. This sample lists 50,000 or so clones; around four fifths were detected once. The ten top clones hold about 2.7% of the sample. Sequenced material: peripheral blood. The origin of the receptors is a man between 50 and 59 years old with acute or convalescent COVID-19.

The chain recombines TRBV3-1 (or the pseudogene TRBV3-2) with TRBJ2-2; possibly TRBD2 for D (5 bases). The CDR3 length is 13 residues. Trimming took 3 bases from V and 6 from J, leaving 8 bases between them. Looked up from germline, CDR1 is LGHDT and CDR2 is YNNKEL (reference sequence). The CDR3 sequence is CASSHPGAGELFF. The CDR3 DNA is TGTGCCAGCAGCCACCCCGGGGCCGGGGAGCTGTTTTTT.

The V call is TRBV5-1, the J call TRBJ2-5, with a weak D call TRBD2 (5 bases). This CDR3 has 14 amino acids. Trimming pared 0 bases from V and 4 bases from J, leaving 10 bases between. CDR1 SGHRS and CDR2 YFSETQ come from the germline V gene. The DNA for the CDR3 is TGCGCCAGCAGCTTGGCGGGGTTTCGAGAGACCCAGTACTTC. This codes for CASSLAGFRETQYF.

The V and J genes are TRBV12-3 or TRBV12-4 and TRBJ2-7, with a tentative D call TRBD1 (5 bases). Trimming pared 2 bases from V and 3 bases from J, leaving 8 bases between. This CDR3 is built from 13 residues. In nucleotides, the CDR3 is TGTGCCAGCAGTTTAATGACAGTCTACGAGCAGTACTTC. Translating it yields CASSLMTVYEQYF.

The J gene is TRBJ1-1, the V gene TRBV5-1, with D perhaps matching TRBD1 (5 bases). Germline V gene lookup returns CDR1 SGHRS and CDR2 YFSETQ. V lost 3 bases, J lost 7 bases, and 10 bases lay in between. The CDR3 has 12 residues. The CDR3 DNA reads as TGCGCCAGCAGCTCCCCCGGGGGTGAAGCTTTCTTT. Protein sequence: CASSSPGGEAFF.

This chain connects TRBV29-1 to TRBJ1-5; 7 nucleotides align to TRBD1. The CDR3 is made up of 13 amino acids. Germline CDR1 reads SQVTM; CDR2 reads ANQGSEA. The ends lost 4 bases at V and 3 bases at J; junction bases unmatched: 3. DNA of the CDR3: TGCAGCGTTGGGGGACAGCACAATCAGCCCCAGCATTTT. Translation: CSVGGQHNQPQHF.

The chain joins TRBV7-7 to TRBJ2-2, with 15 nucleotides matching TRBD2. The CDR3 has 17 amino acids. V was pared by 5 bases and J by 7 bases, with 8 bases of the junction left unmatched. CDR1 and CDR2 from the germline V gene are SSHAT and FNYEAQ (reference sequence). The CDR3 DNA reads as TGTGCCAGCAGCACTAGGACTAGCGGGGGGGCCGACGGGGAGCTGTTTTTT. This gives the protein CASSTRTSGGADGELFF.

V usage is TRBV18 and J usage is TRBJ2-1; 8 nucleotides agree with TRBD1. Germline lookup yields CDR1 KGHSH and CDR2 LQKENI. V lost 4 bases to trimming and J lost 7 bases; unmatched junction nucleotides: 9. The CDR3 contains 15 residues. This CDR3 is CASSQGQAGDNEQFF. CDR3 bases: TGTGCCAGCTCACAGGGACAGGCGGGCGATAATGAGCAGTTCTTC.

The chain recombines TRBV7-3 with TRBJ2-7, with 10 bases fitting TRBD1. Trimming removed 6 bases from V and 2 bases from J; junction bases left unmatched: 4. There are 14 residues in the CDR3. Germline V gene data show CDR1 as SGHTA and CDR2 as FQGTGA. As DNA, the CDR3 is TGTGCCAGCAGTGTCGACAGGGGGCCCTACGAGCAGTACTTC. Translating gives CASSVDRGPYEQYF.

This clone was detected only once. The gene calls are TRBV28 and TRBJ1-1, with 7 nucleotides matching TRBD1. Trimming cost V 10 bases and J 1 base; bases outside gene matches: 12. The CDR3 length is 15 residues. Germline V gives CDR1 MDHEN, CDR2 SYDVKM. Written as DNA, the CDR3 is TGTGCCACTATTGGGGTCAGGGGGACGAACACTGAAGCTTTCTTT. Amino acid sequence: CATIGVRGTNTEAFF.

This sequence joins TRBV2 and TRBJ1-5; 10 bases are a match to TRBD1. The CDR3 is 14 residues long. Trimming took 4 bases from V and 7 from J; bases not matched to a gene: 4. The germline V gene encodes CDR1 SNHLY and CDR2 FYNNEI. CDR3 DNA: TGTGCCAGCAGTGCGGACAGGGGGACGCAGCCCCAGCATTTT. Its translation is CASSADRGTQPQHF.

The chain has TRBV10-2 and TRBJ1-5, with D hard to call. The CDR3 covers 14 residues. The germline gives CDR1 WSHSY, CDR2 SAAADI. V was shortened by 1 base and J by 4 bases, with 8 bases between the two germline ends. The CDR3 sequence: CASSEWRSNQPQHF. CDR3 coding DNA: TGCGCCAGCAGTGAGTGGAGGTCTAATCAGCCCCAGCATTTT.

V usage is TRBV2 and J usage is TRBJ1-6; the match to TRBD1 covers 9 bases. V dropped 2 bases and J dropped 7; count of bases not matched to a gene: 3. The CDR3 consists of 15 residues. The germline gives CDR1 SNHLY, CDR2 FYNNEI. The DNA of the CDR3 is TGTGCCAGCAGTGAATTGGGACAGGGAAATTCACCCCTCCACTTT. This encodes CASSELGQGNSPLHF.

The genes are TRBV9 and TRBJ1-1; no clear D. Per germline, CDR1 SGDLS and CDR2 YYNGEE. The CDR3 covers 14 residues. V gave up 2 bases and J gave up 1 base, with 9 bases separating them. Written as DNA, the CDR3 is TGTGCCAGCAGCGTCCTTCCGAGGAACACTGAAGCTTTCTTT. This gives the protein CASSVLPRNTEAFF.

The rearrangement uses TRBV5-1 and TRBJ1-2, with D maybe TRBD1 (6 bases). There are 14 residues in the CDR3. V was clipped by 4 bases and J by 0 bases, with 10 bases between them. Germline CDR1 SGHRS, CDR2 YFSETQ. CDR3 protein: CASSPGQSNYGYTF. CDR3 bases: TGCGCCAGCAGCCCCGGACAGTCTAACTATGGCTACACCTTC.

The CDR3 sequence: CASSLSVRGWNEQYF. The CDR3 DNA follows: TGTGCCAGCAGTTTATCGGTCAGGGGGTGGAACGAGCAGTACTTC. The chain is built from TRBV27 and TRBJ2-7, with 7 bases fitting TRBD1. This CDR3 comprises 15 residues. The junction had 7 bases not matched to a gene; V was cut back by 0 bases and J by 5 bases. Germline-derived CDR1 and CDR2 are MNHEY and SMNVEV (reference sequence).

The V gene is TRBV5-4, the J gene TRBJ2-5; 14 bases map to TRBD2. Germline CDR1 reads SGHNT; CDR2 reads YYREEE (reference sequence). The ends lost 3 bases at V and 5 bases at J; junction bases unmatched: 9. The CDR3 spans 17 residues. In DNA, the CDR3 is TGTGCCAGCAGCTCCGCCGGGACTAGCGGGGGCCGGGAGACCCAGTACTTC. Its translation: CASSSAGTSGGRETQYF. The complete variable domain, with remaining parts taken from reference TRBV5-4 and TRBJ2-5, reads ETGVTQSPTHLIKTRGQQVTLRCSSQSGHNTVSWYQQALGQGPQFIFQYYREEENGRGNFPPRFSGLQFPNYSSELNVNALELDDSALYLCASSSAGTSGGRETQYFGPGTRLLVL.

This rearrangement joins TRBV9 to TRBJ2-5, with a possible D match to TRBD2 (7 bases). Looked up from germline, CDR1 is SGDLS and CDR2 is YYNGEE. V lost 0 bases and J lost 1, with 13 bases in between. This CDR3 spans 16 amino acids. Here the CDR3 reads CASSVGGGGTQETQYF. In DNA, the CDR3 is TGTGCCAGCAGCGTAGGAGGGGGGGGGACCCAAGAGACCCAGTACTTC.

The rearrangement joins TRBV2 to TRBJ2-7; 8 bases agree with TRBD1. The CDR3 totals 15 residues. The ends lost 10 bases at V and 5 bases at J; junction bases unmatched: 16. Germline assignment: CDR1 SNHLY and CDR2 FYNNEI. For the CDR3, the DNA is TGTGCCACTTATGATCCAGGACAGGGTAGGGACGAGCAGTACTTC. Its translation: CATYDPGQGRDEQYF.

This clone has just a few counts. The chain links TRBV7-8 to TRBJ2-7; perhaps TRBD2 as D (5 bases). V was trimmed by 2 bases and J by 1 base, leaving 12 bases between them. The CDR3 runs to 15 residues. CDR1 SGHVS and CDR2 FQNEAQ come from the germline V gene. CDR3 bases: TGTGCCAGCAGCTTATCCAGGACTCGATCCTACGAGCAGTACTTC. Encoded protein: CASSLSRTRSYEQYF.

The chain couples TRBV24-1 to TRBJ2-3; 7 bases map to TRBD1. Trimming at V came to 2 bases and at J to 3 bases, leaving 10 bases not matched to a gene. The CDR3 consists of 17 residues. Germline values: CDR1 KGHDR, CDR2 SFDVKD. CDR3 protein: CATSDSELKTGTDTQYF. CDR3 nucleotides: TGTGCCACCAGTGATTCCGAATTAAAGACAGGGACAGATACGCAGTATTTT.

The rearrangement uses TRBV3-1 (or the pseudogene TRBV3-2) and TRBJ1-3; perhaps TRBD1 as D (6 bases). The germline CDR1 and CDR2 sequences are LGHDT and YNNKEL (reference sequence). The CDR3 sequence is 15 residues long. V shed 3 bases and J shed 4 bases, with 13 bases lying between them. CDR3 region: CASSQYRVDGNTIYF. The DNA of the CDR3 is TGTGCCAGCAGCCAGTACAGGGTGGACGGAAACACCATATATTTT.

The CDR3 nucleotides are TGTGCCAGCAGTGGTTACTCGAGGAAGCAAGAGACCCAGTACTTC. Its translation is CASSGYSRKQETQYF. V is TRBV2 and J is TRBJ2-5; D is undetermined. Germline lookup yields CDR1 SNHLY and CDR2 FYNNEI. The CDR3 runs to 15 residues. Trimming shortened V by 4 bases and J by 2 bases, and 14 bases separated the two germline ends.

The V call is TRBV28, the J call TRBJ1-2; 9 nucleotides agree with TRBD1. J gave up 7 bases and V 5 bases, and 8 bases lay outside the gene matches. CDR1 MDHEN and CDR2 SYDVKM come from the germline V gene. This CDR3 has 14 residues. The CDR3 DNA sequence: TGTGCCAGCAGTAGGAGACAGGGGGTTAGTGGCTACACCTTC. It is translated as CASSRRQGVSGYTF.

The chain uses TRBV6-5 and TRBJ1-5; the D gene is possibly TRBD1 (5 bases). The CDR3 covers 13 residues. The ends were cut back, 10 bases at V and 5 bases at J, with 15 bases in the middle. The V gene's germline CDR1 is MNHEY and CDR2 SVGAGI. In DNA form, the CDR3 reads TGTGCCACTGCAGGGTCATTTGATCAGCCCCAGCATTTT. Protein product: CATAGSFDQPQHF.

The J gene is TRBJ1-4, the V gene TRBV19; maybe TRBD1 (6 bases). Germline CDR1 reads LNHDA; CDR2 reads SQIVND (reference sequence). This CDR3 contains 13 residues. The V gene lost 4 bases and the J gene lost 7 bases, with 10 bases spanning the gap. CDR3 nucleotides: TGTGCCAGTAGTAACAGGGCGGGTGAAAAACTGTTTTTT. As protein: CASSNRAGEKLFF.

The CDR3 reads CASSQLTTGDYGYTF. CDR3 DNA sequence: TGCGCCAGCAGCCAACTTACTACAGGGGACTATGGCTACACCTTC. The chain recombines TRBV4-1 with TRBJ1-2; 7 bases are a match to TRBD1. From germline, CDR1 is MGHRA and CDR2 YSYEKL. V lost 2 bases, J lost 3 bases, and 6 bases stayed unmatched. The CDR3 totals 15 residues.

This rearrangement joins TRBV6-1 to TRBJ2-1; the match to TRBD2 covers 9 bases. The germline V gene encodes CDR1 MNHNS and CDR2 SASEGT. After removal of 0 bases from V and 7 bases from J, the junction contained 4 bases not matched to a gene. The CDR3 covers 15 residues. CDR3 sequence reads: CASSEASGGYNEQFF. CDR3 bases: TGTGCCAGCAGTGAAGCTAGCGGGGGCTATAATGAGCAGTTCTTC.

There are a few counts of this clone. The chain has TRBV6-6 and TRBJ2-7, with TRBD1 matching 9 bases. The ends lost 0 bases at V and 5 bases at J; junction bases unmatched: 2. The CDR3 runs to 14 residues. Germline CDR1 MNHNY, CDR2 SVGAGI (reference sequence). CDR3 DNA sequence: TGTGCCAGCAGTTACTCGGGACAGGGTCACGAGCAGTACTTC. Translating gives CASSYSGQGHEQYF.

The V gene is TRBV4-1, the J gene TRBJ2-3; 10 bases are shared with TRBD2. V shed 1 base, J shed 4 bases, and the junction held 8 bases outside the gene matches. CDR3 length: 17 amino acids. Germline CDR1 and CDR2: MGHRA and YSYEKL. CDR3 coding DNA: TGCGCCAGCAGCCAAGTTCCAGCGGGAGGGCTTTCAGATACGCAGTATTTT. Translation: CASSQVPAGGLSDTQYF.

This clone was seen only a few times. The J gene is TRBJ2-7, the V gene TRBV23-1; maybe TRBD1 (5 bases). TRBV23-1 is flagged as an ORF with uncertain function. The CDR3 length is 13 residues. The germline V and J ends were trimmed by 7 bases and 1 base, with 11 bases remaining between them. CDR3 region: CASIRTSSYEQYF. DNA of the CDR3: TGCGCCAGCATACGGACAAGTTCCTACGAGCAGTACTTC.

The sample holds a few counts of this clone. The genes are TRBV29-1 and TRBJ2-7; 11 bases are a match to TRBD2. J was trimmed by 2 bases and V by 8 bases; bases with no gene match: 2. CDR1 and CDR2 from the germline V gene are SQVTM and ANQGSEA. The CDR3 covers 12 residues. This CDR3 is CSTTSGAYEQYF. DNA of the CDR3: TGCAGCACGACTAGCGGGGCCTACGAGCAGTACTTC.

This sequence joins TRBV7-9 and TRBJ1-1, with a possible D match to TRBD1 (6 bases). Trimming stripped 3 bases from V and 0 bases from J, with 8 bases between. This CDR3 spans 14 amino acids. Per the germline V gene, CDR1 is SEHNR and CDR2 is FQNEAQ (reference sequence). The DNA of the CDR3 is TGTGCCAGCAGCTTCGGACAGATGAACACTGAAGCTTTCTTT. This translates into CASSFGQMNTEAFF.